The text below deals with one T cell receptor (beta chain). Per germline, CDR1 PRHDT and CDR2 FYEKMQ (reference sequence). With V trimmed by 1 base and J by 5 bases, 1 base remained unmatched. This CDR3 spans 13 amino acids. The entry originates in a study of PD-1 blockade in mismatch repair-deficient tumors. Measured with immunoSEQ multiplex PCR; TCRdb has only the in-frame clones, and not every one. The sample consists of some 120,000 clones, 85% to 90% of them appearing once. The receptor was isolated from an adult with mismatch repair-deficient cancer. The chain recombines TRBV13 with TRBJ2-7; 8 bases are a match to TRBD2. The sequencing here drew on peripheral blood, taken roughly 67 weeks after starting pembrolizumab. CDR3 amino acids: CASSLELADEQYF. The CDR3 DNA is TGTGCCAGCAGCTTAGAACTAGCGGACGAGCAGTACTTC.